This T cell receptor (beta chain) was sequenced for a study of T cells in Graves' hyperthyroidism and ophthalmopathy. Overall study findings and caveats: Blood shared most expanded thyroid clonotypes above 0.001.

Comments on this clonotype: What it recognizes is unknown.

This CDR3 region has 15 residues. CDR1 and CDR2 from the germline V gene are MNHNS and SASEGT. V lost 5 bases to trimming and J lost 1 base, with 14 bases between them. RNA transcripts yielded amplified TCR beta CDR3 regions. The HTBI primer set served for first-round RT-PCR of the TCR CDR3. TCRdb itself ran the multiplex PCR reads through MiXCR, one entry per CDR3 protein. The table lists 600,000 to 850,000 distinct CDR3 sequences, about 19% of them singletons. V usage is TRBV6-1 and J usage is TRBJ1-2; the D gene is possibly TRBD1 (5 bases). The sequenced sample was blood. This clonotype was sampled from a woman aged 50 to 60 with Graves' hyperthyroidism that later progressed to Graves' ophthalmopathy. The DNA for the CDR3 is TGTGCCAGCAGTTTCTCTGGACAAATTAACTATGGCTACACCTTC. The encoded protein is CASSFSGQINYGYTF.